This TCR beta chain was obtained from a study of blood T cells in healthy people across ages. For the study at large: Capturing about one barcoded beta molecule per two T cells was achieved by template switching. Study findings and constraints: More naive CD4+ cells and higher diversity were found in long-lived than in aged donors. Roughly linear age-related decline in beta diversity appeared, significant by age 40.

The authors extracted at least 6 micrograms of total RNA per sample. The CDR3 has 15 residues. Germline CDR1 reads MNHNS; CDR2 reads SASEGT. Trimming cost V 4 bases and J 2 bases; bases outside gene matches: 8. In regard to this clonotype: Its antigen is as yet unknown.

Alongside a J-beta primer mix, a sample-barcoded 5' primer served in a second PCR lasting about 7 to 11 cycles. TCRdb redid the calling of the 5' RACE reads with MiXCR, one entry per CDR3 protein. The table includes roughly 1.6 million distinct CDR3 sequences, about 35% detected once. The chain recombines TRBV6-1 with TRBJ2-7; 7 bases align to TRBD2. The sequencing input was blood. This clonotype was obtained from a woman aged 25 to 39 in good health. The CDR3 bases are TGTGCCAGCAGTGCCCCGACTAGCTTCGCCTACGAGCAGTACTTC. It specifies CASSAPTSFAYEQYF.